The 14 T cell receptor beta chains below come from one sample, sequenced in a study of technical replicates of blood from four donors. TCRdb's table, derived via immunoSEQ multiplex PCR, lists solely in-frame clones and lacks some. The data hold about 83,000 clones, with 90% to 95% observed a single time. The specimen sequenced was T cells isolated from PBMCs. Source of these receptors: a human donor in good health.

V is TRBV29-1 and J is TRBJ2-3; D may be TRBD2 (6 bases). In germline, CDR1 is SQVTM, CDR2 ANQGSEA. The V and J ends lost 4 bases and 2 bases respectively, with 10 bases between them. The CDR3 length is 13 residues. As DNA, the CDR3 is TGCAGCGTTGGCAGGGAGGACACAGATACGCAGTATTTT. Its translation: CSVGREDTDTQYF.

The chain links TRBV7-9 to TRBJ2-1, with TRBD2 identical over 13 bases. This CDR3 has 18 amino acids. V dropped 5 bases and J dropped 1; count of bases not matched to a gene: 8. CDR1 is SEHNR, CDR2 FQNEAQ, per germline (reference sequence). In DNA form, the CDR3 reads TGTGCCAGCAGCGAATACGGGACTAGCGGGGCGTCCTACAATGAGCAGTTCTTC. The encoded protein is CASSEYGTSGASYNEQFF.

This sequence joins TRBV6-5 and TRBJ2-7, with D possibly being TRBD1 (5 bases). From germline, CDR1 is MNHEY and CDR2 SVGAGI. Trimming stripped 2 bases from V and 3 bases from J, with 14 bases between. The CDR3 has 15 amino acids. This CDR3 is CASSYGAVAIYEQYF. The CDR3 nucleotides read TGTGCCAGCAGTTACGGGGCTGTCGCCATCTACGAGCAGTACTTC.

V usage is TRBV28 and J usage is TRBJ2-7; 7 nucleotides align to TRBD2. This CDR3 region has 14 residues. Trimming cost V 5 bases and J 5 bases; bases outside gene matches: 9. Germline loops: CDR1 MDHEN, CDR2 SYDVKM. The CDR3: CASSPGLVFHEQYF. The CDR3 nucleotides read TGTGCCAGCAGTCCCGGACTAGTTTTCCACGAGCAGTACTTC.

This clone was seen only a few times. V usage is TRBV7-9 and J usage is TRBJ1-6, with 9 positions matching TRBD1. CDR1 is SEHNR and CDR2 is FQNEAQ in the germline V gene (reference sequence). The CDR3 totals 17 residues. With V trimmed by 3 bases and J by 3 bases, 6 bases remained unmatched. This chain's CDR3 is CASSFPRTGDYNSPLHF. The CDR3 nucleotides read TGTGCCAGCAGCTTTCCTCGGACAGGGGACTATAATTCACCCCTCCACTTT.

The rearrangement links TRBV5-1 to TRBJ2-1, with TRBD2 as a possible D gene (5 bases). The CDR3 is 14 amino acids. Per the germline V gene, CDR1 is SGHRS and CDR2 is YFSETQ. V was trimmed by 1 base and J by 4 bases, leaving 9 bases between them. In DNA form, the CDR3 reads TGCGCCAGCAGCTTGACGAGGGAGTACAATGAGCAGTTCTTC. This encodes CASSLTREYNEQFF.

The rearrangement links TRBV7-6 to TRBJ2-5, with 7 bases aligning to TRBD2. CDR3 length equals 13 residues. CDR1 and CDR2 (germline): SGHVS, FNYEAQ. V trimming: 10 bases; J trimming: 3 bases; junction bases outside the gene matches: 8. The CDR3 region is CATSSLAEETQYF. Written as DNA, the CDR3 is TGTGCCACCTCATCTCTAGCGGAAGAGACCCAGTACTTC.

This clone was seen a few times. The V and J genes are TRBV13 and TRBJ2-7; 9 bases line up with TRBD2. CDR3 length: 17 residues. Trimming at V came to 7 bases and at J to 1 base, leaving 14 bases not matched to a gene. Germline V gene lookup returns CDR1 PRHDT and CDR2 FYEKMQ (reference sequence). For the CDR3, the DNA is TGTGCCAGCAATAGGCTAGCGGGAAGGTTGAGGTCCTACGAGCAGTACTTC. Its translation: CASNRLAGRLRSYEQYF.

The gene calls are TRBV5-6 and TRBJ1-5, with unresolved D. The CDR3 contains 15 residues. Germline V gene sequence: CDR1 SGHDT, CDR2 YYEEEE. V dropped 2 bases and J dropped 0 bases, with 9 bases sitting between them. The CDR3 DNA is TGTGCCAGCAGCTTTGGCAGGTATAGCAATCAGCCCCAGCATTTT. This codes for CASSFGRYSNQPQHF.

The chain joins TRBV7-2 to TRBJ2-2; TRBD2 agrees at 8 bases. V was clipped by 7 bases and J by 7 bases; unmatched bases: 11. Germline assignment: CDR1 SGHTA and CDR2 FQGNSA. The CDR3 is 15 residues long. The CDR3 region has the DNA TGTGCCAGCATCGATAACGGGAGGGAGGGCGGGGAGCTGTTTTTT. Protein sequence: CASIDNGREGGELFF.

The CDR3 spells CASSRQGARNTEAFF. The CDR3 nucleotides read TGTGCCAGCAGCCGACAGGGGGCCCGGAACACTGAAGCTTTCTTT. This sequence joins TRBV11-2 and TRBJ1-1; 10 bases fit TRBD1. The CDR3 contains 15 residues. In germline, CDR1 is SGHAT, CDR2 FQNNGV. With 5 bases clipped from V and 1 base from J, the junction kept 4 bases outside the gene matches. Full variable domain (missing parts from reference TRBV11-2 and TRBJ1-1): EAGVAQSPRYKIIEKRQSVAFWCNPISGHATLYWYQQILGQGPKLLIQFQNNGVVDDSQLPKDRFSAERLKGVDSTLKIQPAKLEDSAVYLCASSRQGARNTEAFFGQGTRLTVV.

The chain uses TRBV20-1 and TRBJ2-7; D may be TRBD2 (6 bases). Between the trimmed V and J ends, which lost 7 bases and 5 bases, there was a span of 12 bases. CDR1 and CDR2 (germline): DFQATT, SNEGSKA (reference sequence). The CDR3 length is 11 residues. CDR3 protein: CSVPSVHEQYF. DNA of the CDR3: TGCAGTGTCCCTAGCGTCCACGAGCAGTACTTC.

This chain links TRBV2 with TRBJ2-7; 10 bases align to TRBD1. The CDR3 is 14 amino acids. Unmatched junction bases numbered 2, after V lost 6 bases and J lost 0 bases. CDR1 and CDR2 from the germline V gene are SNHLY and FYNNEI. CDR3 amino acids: CASSWDRGSYEQYF. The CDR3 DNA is TGTGCCAGCAGCTGGGACAGGGGCTCCTACGAGCAGTACTTC. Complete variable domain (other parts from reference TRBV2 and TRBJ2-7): EPEVTQTPSHQVTQMGQEVILRCVPISNHLYFYWYRQILGQKVEFLVSFYNNEISEKSEIFDDQFSVERPDGSNFTLKIRSTKLEDSAMYFCASSWDRGSYEQYFGPGTRLTVT.

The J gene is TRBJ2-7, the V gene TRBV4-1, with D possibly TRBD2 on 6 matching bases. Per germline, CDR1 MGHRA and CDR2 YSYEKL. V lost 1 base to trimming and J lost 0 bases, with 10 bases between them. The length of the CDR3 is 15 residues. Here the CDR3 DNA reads TGCGCCAGCAGCCAAGCCCGGCGGGACTCCTACGAGCAGTACTTC. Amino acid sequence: CASSQARRDSYEQYF.